This T cell receptor beta chain derives from a study of blood T cells in healthy people across ages. Through a sample-barcoded 5' primer and a J-beta primer mix, a second PCR was run for 7 to 11 cycles. A template-switch adaptor that had 12 random nucleotides put a tag on each cDNA molecule. Each CDR3 protein gets one entry after TCRdb re-called the 5' RACE reads with MiXCR. The profile shows more than 750,000 distinct CDR3 sequences, around 29% of them singletons. The CDR3 has 14 amino acids. V was shortened by 4 bases and J by 0 bases, with 7 bases between the two germline ends. Germline-derived CDR1 and CDR2 are SGHRS and YFSETQ. Separately, the same data were catalogued under a study of T cells of mothers and their children. That study adds: Donors were a few healthy Caucasian mothers and their six children. There were over 8 million TCR beta CDR3 reads from each mother and a few million from each child. Normalized overlap was always slightly, never significantly, higher in related than unrelated mother-child pairs.

The TCR was taken from a woman aged 40 to 55 in good health. The chain uses TRBV5-1 and TRBJ1-4; D gene unclear. Sequenced: blood. The CDR3 loop is CASSQFATNEKLFF. CDR3 in DNA: TGCGCCAGCAGCCAGTTTGCAACTAATGAAAAACTGTTTTTT.